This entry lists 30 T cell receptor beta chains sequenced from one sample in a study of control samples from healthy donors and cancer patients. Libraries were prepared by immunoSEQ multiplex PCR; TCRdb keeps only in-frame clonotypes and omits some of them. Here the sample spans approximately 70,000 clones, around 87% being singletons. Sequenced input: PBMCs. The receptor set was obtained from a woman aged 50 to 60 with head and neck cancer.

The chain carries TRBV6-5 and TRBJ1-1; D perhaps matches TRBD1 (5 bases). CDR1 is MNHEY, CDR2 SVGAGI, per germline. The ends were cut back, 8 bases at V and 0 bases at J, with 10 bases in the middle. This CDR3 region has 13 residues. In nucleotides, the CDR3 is TGTGCCAGCCCGACAGCCCTGAACACTGAAGCTTTCTTT. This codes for CASPTALNTEAFF.

DNA for the CDR3: TGTGCCAGCAGTTCTGCAGGGCGTGAAGAGACCCAGTACTTC. It encodes CASSSAGREETQYF. J is TRBJ2-5 and V is TRBV5-4; the D gene is possibly TRBD1 (5 bases). CDR1 is SGHNT and CDR2 is YYREEE in the germline V gene (reference sequence). Trimming removed 5 bases from V and 3 bases from J, with 14 bases in between. The CDR3 covers 14 residues.

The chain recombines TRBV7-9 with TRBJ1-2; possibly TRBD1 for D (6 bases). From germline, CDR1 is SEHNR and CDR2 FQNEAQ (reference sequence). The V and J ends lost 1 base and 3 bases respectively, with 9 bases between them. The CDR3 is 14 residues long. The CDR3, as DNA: TGTGCCAGCAGCTTAGGGGGGGCCTACTATGGCTACACCTTC. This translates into CASSLGGAYYGYTF.

CDR3 in DNA: TGTGCCACCAGTGACCCTACCCGGCCCTACAATGAGCAGTTCTTC. Its translation: CATSDPTRPYNEQFF. J is TRBJ2-1 and V is TRBV24-1, with D hard to call. V lost 4 bases and J 2 bases, leaving 11 bases between the germline ends. Germline-derived CDR1 and CDR2 are KGHDR and SFDVKD. The CDR3 length is 15 residues.

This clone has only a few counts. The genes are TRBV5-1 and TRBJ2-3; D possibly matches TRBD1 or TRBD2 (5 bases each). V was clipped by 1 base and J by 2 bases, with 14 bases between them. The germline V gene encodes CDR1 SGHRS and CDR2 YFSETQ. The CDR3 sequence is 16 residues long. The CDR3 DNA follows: TGCGCCAGCAGCTTGCCACCGGGACCGAACACAGATACGCAGTATTTT. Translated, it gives CASSLPPGPNTDTQYF.

CDR3 in amino acids: CASSLGQGAAVNTEAFF. The CDR3 DNA sequence: TGTGCCAGCAGCTTGGGACAGGGGGCGGCAGTGAACACTGAAGCTTTCTTT. The rearrangement joins TRBV9 to TRBJ1-1; 12 positions match TRBD1. The CDR3 loop spans 17 amino acids. CDR1 is SGDLS and CDR2 is YYNGEE in the germline V gene. V lost 4 bases and J lost 0; bases outside the gene matches: 7.

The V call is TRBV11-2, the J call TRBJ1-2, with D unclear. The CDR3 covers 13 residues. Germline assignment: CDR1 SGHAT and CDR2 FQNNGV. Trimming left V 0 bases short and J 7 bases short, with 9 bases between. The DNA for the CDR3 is TGTGCCAGCAGCTTAGATCTACGGATTGGCTACACCTTC. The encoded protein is CASSLDLRIGYTF.

In DNA form, the CDR3 reads TGTGCCAGCAGCCCCGGGCCAAGCACTGAAGCTTTCTTT. This encodes CASSPGPSTEAFF. The V call is TRBV7-8, the J call TRBJ1-1, with D uncertain. Germline CDR1 is SGHVS and CDR2 is FQNEAQ. Trimming cost V 5 bases and J 4 bases, with 11 bases left between them. The CDR3 is 13 residues long.

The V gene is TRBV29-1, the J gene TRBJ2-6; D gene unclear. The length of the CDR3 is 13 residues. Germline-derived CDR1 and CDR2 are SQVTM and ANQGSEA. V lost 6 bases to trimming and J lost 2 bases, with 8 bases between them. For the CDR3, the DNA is TGCAGCGTGTATGACCCTGGGGCCAACGTCCTGACTTTC. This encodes CSVYDPGANVLTF.

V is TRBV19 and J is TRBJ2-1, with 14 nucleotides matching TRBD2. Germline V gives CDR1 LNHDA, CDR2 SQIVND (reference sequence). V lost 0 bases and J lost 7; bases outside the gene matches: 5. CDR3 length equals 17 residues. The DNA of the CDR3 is TGTGCCAGTAGTATAGAGACTAGCGGGGGGGCGAGTAATGAGCAGTTCTTC. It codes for CASSIETSGGASNEQFF. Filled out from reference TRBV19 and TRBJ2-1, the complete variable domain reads DGGITQSPKYLFRKEGQNVTLSCEQNLNHDAMYWYRQDPGQGLRLIYYSQIVNDFQKGDIAEGYSVSREKKESFPLTVTSAQKNPTAFYLCASSIETSGGASNEQFFGPGTRLTVL.

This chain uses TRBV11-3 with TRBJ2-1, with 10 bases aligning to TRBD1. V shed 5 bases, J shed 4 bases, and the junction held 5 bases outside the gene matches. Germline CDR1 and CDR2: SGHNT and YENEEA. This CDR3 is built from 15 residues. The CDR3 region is CASSLGQGGYNEQFF. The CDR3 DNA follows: TGTGCCAGCAGCCTAGGACAGGGGGGTTACAATGAGCAGTTCTTC.

CDR3 DNA sequence: TGTGCCAGCAGTGGCCCGACGGTGTACAATGAGCAGTTCTTC. Translated, it gives CASSGPTVYNEQFF. This chain connects TRBV28 to TRBJ2-1; unclear D gene. The CDR3 is 14 residues long. CDR1 MDHEN and CDR2 SYDVKM come from the germline V gene. V shed 5 bases and J shed 4 bases, with 12 bases lying between them.

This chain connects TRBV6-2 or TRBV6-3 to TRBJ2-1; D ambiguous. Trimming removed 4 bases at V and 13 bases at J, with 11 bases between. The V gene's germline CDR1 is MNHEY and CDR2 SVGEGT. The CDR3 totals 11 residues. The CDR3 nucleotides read TGTGCCAGCAGTTCCCTGGACGGTCAGTTCTTC. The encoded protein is CASSSLDGQFF.

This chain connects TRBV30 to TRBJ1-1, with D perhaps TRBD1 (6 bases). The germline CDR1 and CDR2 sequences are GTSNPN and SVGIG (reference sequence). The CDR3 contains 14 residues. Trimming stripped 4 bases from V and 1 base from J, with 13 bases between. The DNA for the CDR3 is TGTGCCTGGATATATGCAGGGGCGAACACTGAAGCTTTCTTT. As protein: CAWIYAGANTEAFF. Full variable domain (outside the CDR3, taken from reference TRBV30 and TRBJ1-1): SQTIHQWPATLVQPVGSPLSLECTVEGTSNPNLYWYRQAAGRGLQLLFYSVGIGQISSEVPQNLSASRPQDRQFILSSKKLLLSDSGFYLCAWIYAGANTEAFFGQGTRLTVV.

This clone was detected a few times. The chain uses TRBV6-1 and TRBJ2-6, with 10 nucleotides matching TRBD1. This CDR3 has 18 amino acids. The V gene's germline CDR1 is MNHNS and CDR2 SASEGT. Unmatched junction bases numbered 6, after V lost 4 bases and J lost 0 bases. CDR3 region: CASSGRQGALSGANVLTF. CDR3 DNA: TGTGCCAGCAGTGGTCGACAGGGGGCCCTCTCTGGGGCCAACGTCCTGACTTTC.

The DNA for the CDR3 is TGTGCCAGCAGTTTACGCAGCGGGGGGGCTGTTCCTTTGTTCCCACCAACCTACGAGCAGTACTTC. Amino acids: CASSLRSGGAVPLFPPTYEQYF. The chain uses TRBV27 and TRBJ2-7; 10 bases map to TRBD2. Germline V gives CDR1 MNHEY, CDR2 SMNVEV (reference sequence). The CDR3 sequence is 22 residues long. With 2 bases clipped from V and 2 bases from J, the junction kept 24 bases outside the gene matches.

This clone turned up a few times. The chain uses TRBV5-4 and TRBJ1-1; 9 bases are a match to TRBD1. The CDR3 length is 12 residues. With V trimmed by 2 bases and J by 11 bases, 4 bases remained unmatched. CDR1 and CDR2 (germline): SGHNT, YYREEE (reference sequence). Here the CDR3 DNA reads TGTGCCAGCAGCTTTGGACAGGGGAGGGCTTTCTTT. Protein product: CASSFGQGRAFF.

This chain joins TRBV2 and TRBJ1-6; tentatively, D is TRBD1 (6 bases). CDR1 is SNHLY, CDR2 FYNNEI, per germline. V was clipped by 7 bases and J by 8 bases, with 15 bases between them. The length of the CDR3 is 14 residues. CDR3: CASNGQLGDSPLHF. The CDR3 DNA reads TGTGCCAGCAACGGACAGCTCGGGGATTCACCCCTCCACTTT.

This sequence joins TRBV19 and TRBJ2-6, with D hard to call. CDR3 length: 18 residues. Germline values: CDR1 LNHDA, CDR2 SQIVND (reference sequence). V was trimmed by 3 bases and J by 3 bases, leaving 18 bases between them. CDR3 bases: TGTGCCAGTAGTATTGAATTCACGCGTGGATATGGGGCCAACGTCCTGACTTTC. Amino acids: CASSIEFTRGYGANVLTF.

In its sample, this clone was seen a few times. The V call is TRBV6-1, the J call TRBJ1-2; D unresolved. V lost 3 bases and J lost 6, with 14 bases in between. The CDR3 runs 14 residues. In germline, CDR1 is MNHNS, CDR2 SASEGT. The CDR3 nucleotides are TGTGCCAGCAGTGAGCAGGCGATGAGCGATGGCTACACCTTC. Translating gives CASSEQAMSDGYTF.

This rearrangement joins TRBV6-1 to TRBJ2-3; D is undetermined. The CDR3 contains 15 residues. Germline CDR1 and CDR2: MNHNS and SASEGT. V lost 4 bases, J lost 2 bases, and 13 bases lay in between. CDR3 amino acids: CASSVGSSPTDTQYF. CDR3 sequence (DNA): TGTGCCAGCAGTGTAGGATCCTCCCCCACAGATACGCAGTATTTT.

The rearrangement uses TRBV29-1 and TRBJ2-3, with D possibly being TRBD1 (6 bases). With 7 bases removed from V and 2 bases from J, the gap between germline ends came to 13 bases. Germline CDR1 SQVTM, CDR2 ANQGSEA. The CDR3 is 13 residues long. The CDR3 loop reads CSAEDSVTDTQYF. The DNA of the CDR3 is TGCAGCGCGGAGGACAGTGTCACAGATACGCAGTATTTT.

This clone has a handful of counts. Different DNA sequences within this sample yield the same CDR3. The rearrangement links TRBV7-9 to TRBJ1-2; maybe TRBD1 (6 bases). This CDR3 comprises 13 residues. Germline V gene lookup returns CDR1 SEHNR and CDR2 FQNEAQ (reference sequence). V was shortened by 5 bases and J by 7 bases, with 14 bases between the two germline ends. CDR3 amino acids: CASSREGGGGYTF. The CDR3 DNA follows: TGTGCCAGCAGCAGGGAGGGGGGAGGTGGCTACACCTTC.

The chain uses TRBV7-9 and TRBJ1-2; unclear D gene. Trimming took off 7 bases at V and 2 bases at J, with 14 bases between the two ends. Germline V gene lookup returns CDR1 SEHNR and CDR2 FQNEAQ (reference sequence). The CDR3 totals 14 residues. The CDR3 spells CASTPMRANYGYTF. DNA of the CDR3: TGTGCCAGCACACCTATGCGGGCCAACTATGGCTACACCTTC. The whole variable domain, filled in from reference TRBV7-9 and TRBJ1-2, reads DTGVSQNPRHKITKRGQNVTFRCDPISEHNRLYWYRQTLGQGPEFLTYFQNEAQLEKSRLLSDRFSAERPKGSFSTLEIQRTEQGDSAMYLCASTPMRANYGYTFGSGTRLTVV.

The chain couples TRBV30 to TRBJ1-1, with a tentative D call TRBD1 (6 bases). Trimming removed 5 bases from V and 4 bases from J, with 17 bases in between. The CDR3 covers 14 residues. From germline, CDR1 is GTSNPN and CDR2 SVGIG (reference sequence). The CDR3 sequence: CAWVGWGQGTEAFF. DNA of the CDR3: TGTGCCTGGGTTGGCTGGGGGCAGGGCACTGAAGCTTTCTTT.

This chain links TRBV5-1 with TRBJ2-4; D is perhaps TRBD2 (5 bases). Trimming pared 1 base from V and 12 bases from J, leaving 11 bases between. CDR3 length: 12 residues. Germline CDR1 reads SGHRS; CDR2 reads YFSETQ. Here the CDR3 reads CASSLRGNHQYF. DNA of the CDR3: TGCGCCAGCAGCTTGAGAGGGAATCATCAGTACTTC.

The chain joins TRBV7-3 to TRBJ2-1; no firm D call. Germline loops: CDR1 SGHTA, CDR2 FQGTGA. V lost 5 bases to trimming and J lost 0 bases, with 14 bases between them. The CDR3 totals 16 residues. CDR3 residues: CASSPADRSSYNEQFF. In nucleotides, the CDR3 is TGTGCCAGCAGCCCCGCGGACCGGAGCTCCTACAATGAGCAGTTCTTC.

CDR3 amino acids: CASSIDLDGRYEQYF. The CDR3 region has the DNA TGTGCCAGTAGTATAGATTTAGACGGACGCTACGAGCAGTACTTC. The rearrangement links TRBV19 to TRBJ2-7; no clear D. The CDR3 loop spans 15 amino acids. Germline-derived CDR1 and CDR2 are LNHDA and SQIVND (reference sequence). Trimming pared 0 bases from V and 3 bases from J, leaving 12 bases between.

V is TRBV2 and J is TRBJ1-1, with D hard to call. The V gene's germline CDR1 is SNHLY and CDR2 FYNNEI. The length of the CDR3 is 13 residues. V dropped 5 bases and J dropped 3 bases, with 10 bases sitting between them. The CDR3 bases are TGTGCCAGCAGTATGGAGGCCCACACTGAAGCTTTCTTT. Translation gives CASSMEAHTEAFF.

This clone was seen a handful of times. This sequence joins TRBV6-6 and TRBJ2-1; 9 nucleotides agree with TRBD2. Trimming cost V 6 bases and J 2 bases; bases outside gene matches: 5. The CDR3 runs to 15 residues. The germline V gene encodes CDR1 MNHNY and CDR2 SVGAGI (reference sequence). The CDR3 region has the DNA TGTGCCAGCAGATCCCCTAGCGGGGCCTACAATGAGCAGTTCTTC. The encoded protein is CASRSPSGAYNEQFF.